This entry is about one T cell receptor (beta chain). The antigen remains unidentified. Mismatch with germline at one junction end may stem from a read error. The CDR3 length is 15 residues. Germline lookup yields CDR1 SSHAT and CDR2 FNYEAQ (reference sequence). The data were taken from a study of T cell repertoires in cytomegalovirus infection. Study as a whole: The authors used CMV epitopes that were HLA-C-restricted (recently identified) and HLA-B-restricted (well studied). Public TCR beta signature analysis indicated the presence of both CMV infection and matching HLA type. Study-level findings and limits: CMV-specific TCR beta clonotypes restricted by HLA-C dominated the ex vivo response. Totalled public TCR beta family frequency picked out people who carried CMV plus the relevant HLA.

Via MiXCR, TCRdb re-called the reads, giving one row per CDR3 protein. The table includes about 920,000 distinct CDR3 sequences, around 29% detected once. The gene calls are TRBV7-7 and TRBJ2-7; D is possibly TRBD1 (6 bases). The clonotype comes from a human donor in good health (CMV status not recorded). Some clones in this sample may be carry-over from other donors' samples. Sequences were derived from cultured CD8+ T cells from PBMCs, sampled from culture after CMV antigen stimulation. The CDR3 DNA is TGTGCTAGCAGCTTGACCCAGGGGTGGTTCCACGAGCAGTACTTC. This encodes CASSLTQGWFHEQYF.